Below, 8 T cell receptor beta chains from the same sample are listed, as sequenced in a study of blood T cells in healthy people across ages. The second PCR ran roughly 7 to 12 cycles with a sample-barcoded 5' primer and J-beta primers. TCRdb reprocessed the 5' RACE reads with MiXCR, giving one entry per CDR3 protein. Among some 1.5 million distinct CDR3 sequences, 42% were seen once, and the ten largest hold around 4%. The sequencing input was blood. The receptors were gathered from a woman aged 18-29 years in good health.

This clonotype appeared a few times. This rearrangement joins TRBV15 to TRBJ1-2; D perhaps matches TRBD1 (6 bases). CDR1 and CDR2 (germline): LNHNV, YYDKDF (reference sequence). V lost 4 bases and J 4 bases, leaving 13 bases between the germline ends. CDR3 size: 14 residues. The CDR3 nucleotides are TGTGCCACCAGCACCGAGGGGACATCCTATGGCTACACCTTC. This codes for CATSTEGTSYGYTF.

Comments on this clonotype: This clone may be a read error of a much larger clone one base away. CDR3 in DNA: TGCGCCAGCAGCTCAGAGGGGACTAGATTCTGCACAGATACGCAGTATTTT. This gives the protein CASSSEGTRFCTDTQYF. The chain employs TRBV4-1 and TRBJ2-3, with 8 nucleotides matching TRBD2. The junction had 11 bases not matched to a gene; V was cut back by 5 bases and J by 1 base. The CDR3 is 17 residues long. In germline, CDR1 is MGHRA, CDR2 YSYEKL.

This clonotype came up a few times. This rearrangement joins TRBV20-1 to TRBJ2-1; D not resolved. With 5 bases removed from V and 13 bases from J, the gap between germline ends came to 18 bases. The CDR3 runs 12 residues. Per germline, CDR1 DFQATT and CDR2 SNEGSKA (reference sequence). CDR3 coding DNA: TGCAGTGCTTCACCCCCTCTCGAGGTCCAGTTCTTC. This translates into CSASPPLEVQFF.

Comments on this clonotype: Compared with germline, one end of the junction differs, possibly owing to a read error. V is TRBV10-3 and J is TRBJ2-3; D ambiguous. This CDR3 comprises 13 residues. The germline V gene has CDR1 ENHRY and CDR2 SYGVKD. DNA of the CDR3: TGTGCCGTCAGTCCGAGGAGCACAGATACGCAGTATTTT. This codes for CAVSPRSTDTQYF.

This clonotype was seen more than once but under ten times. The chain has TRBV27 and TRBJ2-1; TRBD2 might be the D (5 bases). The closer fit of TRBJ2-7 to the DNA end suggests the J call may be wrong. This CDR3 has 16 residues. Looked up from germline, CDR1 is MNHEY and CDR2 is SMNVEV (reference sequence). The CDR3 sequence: CASSLIGLATYNEQYF. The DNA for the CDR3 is TGTGCCAGCAGTTTAATCGGGCTAGCCACCTACAATGAGCAGTACTTC.

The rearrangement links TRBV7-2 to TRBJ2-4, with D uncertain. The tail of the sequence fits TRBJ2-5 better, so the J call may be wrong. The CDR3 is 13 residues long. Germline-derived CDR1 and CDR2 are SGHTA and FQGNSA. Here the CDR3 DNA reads TGTGCCAGCAGGCCGACGAAGCTTGGGACCCAGTACTTC. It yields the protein CASRPTKLGTQYF.

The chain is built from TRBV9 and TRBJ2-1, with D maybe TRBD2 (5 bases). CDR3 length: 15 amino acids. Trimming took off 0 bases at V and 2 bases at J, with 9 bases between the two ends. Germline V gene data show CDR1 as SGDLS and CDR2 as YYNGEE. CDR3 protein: CASSVGGSAYNEQFF. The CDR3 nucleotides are TGTGCCAGCAGCGTAGGTGGGAGCGCCTACAATGAGCAGTTCTTC.

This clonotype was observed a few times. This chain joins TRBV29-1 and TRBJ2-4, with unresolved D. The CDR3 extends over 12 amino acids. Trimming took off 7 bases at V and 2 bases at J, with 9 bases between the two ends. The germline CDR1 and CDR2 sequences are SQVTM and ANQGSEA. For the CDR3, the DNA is TGCAGCGGGGGATCCACCAAAAACATTCAGTACTTC. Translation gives CSGGSTKNIQYF.